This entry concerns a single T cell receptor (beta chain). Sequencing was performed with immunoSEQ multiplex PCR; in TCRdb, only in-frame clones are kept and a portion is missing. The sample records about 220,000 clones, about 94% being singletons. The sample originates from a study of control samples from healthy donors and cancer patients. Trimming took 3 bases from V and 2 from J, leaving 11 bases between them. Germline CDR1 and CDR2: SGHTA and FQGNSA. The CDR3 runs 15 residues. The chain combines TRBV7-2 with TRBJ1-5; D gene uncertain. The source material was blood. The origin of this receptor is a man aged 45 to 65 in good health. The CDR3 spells CASSFGNVGNQPQHF. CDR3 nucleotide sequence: TGTGCCAGCAGCTTCGGAAACGTGGGCAATCAGCCCCAGCATTTT.